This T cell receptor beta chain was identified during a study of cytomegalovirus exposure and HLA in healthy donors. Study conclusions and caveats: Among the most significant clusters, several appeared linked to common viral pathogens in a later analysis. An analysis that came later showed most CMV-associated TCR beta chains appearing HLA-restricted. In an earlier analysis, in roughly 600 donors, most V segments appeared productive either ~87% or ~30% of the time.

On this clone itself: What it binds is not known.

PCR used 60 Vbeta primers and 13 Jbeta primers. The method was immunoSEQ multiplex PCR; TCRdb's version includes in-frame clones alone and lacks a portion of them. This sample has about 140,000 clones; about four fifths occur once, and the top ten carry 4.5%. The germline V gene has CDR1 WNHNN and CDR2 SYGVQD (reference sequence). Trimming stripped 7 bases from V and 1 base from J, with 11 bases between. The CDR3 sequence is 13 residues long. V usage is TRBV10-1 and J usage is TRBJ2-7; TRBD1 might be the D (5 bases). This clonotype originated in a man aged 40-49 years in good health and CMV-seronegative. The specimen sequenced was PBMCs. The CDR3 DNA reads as TGCGCCAGCACCCTCCAGGGATCCTACGAGCAGTACTTC. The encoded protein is CASTLQGSYEQYF.